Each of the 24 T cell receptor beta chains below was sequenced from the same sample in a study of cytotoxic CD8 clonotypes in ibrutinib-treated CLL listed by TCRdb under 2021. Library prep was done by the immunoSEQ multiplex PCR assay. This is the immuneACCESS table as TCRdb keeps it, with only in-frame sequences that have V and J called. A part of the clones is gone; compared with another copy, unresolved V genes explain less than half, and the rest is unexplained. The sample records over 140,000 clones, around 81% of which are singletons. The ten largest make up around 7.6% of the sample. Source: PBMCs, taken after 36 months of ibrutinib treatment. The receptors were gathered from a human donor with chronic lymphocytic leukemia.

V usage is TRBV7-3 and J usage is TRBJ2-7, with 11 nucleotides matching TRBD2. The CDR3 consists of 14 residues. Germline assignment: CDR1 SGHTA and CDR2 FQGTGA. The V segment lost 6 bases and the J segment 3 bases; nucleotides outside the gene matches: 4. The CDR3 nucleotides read TGTGCCAGCAGGGACACTAGCGGGGGCTACGAGCAGTACTTC. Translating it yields CASRDTSGGYEQYF.

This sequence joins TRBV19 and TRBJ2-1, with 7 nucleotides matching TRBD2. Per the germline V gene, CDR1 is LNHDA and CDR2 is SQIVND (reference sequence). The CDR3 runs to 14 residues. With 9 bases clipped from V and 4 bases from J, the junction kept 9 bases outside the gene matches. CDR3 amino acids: CASSRGLLYNEQFF. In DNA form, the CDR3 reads TGTGCCAGCTCTAGGGGACTACTATACAATGAGCAGTTCTTC. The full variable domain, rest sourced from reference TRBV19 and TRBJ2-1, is DGGITQSPKYLFRKEGQNVTLSCEQNLNHDAMYWYRQDPGQGLRLIYYSQIVNDFQKGDIAEGYSVSREKKESFPLTVTSAQKNPTAFYLCASSRGLLYNEQFFGPGTRLTVL.

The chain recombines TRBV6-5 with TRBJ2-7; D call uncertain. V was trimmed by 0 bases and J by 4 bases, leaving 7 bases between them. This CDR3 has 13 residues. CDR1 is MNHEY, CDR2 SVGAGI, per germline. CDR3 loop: CASSYSEGYEQYF. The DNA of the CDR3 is TGTGCCAGCAGTTACTCGGAAGGGTACGAGCAGTACTTC.

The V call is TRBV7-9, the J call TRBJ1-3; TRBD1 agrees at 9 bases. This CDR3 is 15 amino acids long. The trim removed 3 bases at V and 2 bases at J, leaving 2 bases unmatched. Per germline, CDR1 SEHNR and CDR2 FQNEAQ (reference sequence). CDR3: CASSFNRGPGNTIYF. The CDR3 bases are TGTGCCAGCAGCTTCAACAGGGGGCCTGGAAACACCATATATTTT.

CDR3 in DNA: TGTGCCAGCACCCCATCGGTCGGGGCCGACCTAGCCAAAAACATTCAGTACTTC. Residues: CASTPSVGADLAKNIQYF. J is TRBJ2-4 and V is TRBV28, with D perhaps given as TRBD1 or TRBD2 (5 bases each). CDR3 length: 18 amino acids. V lost 7 bases to trimming and J lost 0 bases, with 22 bases between them. Germline lookup yields CDR1 MDHEN and CDR2 SYDVKM.

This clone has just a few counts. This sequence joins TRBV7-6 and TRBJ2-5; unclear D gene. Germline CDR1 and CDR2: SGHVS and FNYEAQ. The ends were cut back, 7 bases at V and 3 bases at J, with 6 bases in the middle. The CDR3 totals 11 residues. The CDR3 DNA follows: TGTGCCAGCACCCAAGAAGAGACCCAGTACTTC. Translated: CASTQEETQYF.

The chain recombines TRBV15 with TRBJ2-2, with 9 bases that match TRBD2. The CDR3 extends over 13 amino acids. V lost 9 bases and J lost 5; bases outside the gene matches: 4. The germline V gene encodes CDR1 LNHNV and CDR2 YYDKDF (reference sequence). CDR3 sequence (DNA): TGTGCCACTAGCGGGAGAGGAACCGGGGAGCTGTTTTTT. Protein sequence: CATSGRGTGELFF.

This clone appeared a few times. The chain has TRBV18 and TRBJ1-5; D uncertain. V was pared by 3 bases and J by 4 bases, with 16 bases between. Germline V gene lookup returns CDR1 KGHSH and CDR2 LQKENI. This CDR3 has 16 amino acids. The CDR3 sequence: CASSPVADARNQPQHF. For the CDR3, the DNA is TGTGCCAGCTCACCGGTCGCAGATGCGAGAAATCAGCCCCAGCATTTT.

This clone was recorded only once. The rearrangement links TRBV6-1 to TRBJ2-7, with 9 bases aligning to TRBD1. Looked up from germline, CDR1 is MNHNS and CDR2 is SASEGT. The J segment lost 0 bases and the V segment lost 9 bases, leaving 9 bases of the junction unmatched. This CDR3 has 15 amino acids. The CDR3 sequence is CASLEGDRASYEQYF. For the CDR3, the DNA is TGTGCCAGTCTAGAAGGGGACAGGGCCTCCTACGAGCAGTACTTC.

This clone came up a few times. The CDR3 spells CASSLPLTVNYGYTF. In DNA, the CDR3 is TGTGCCAGCAGCTTGCCCCTGACCGTTAACTATGGCTACACCTTC. The chain recombines TRBV5-4 with TRBJ1-2; D gene ambiguous. The CDR3 runs 15 residues. Germline V CDR1 and CDR2: SGHNT, YYREEE (reference sequence). The ends were cut back, 1 base at V and 1 base at J, with 11 bases in the middle.

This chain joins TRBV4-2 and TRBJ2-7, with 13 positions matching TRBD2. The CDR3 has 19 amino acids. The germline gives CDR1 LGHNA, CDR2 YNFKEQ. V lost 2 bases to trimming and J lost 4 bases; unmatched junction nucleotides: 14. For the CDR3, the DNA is TGTGCCAGCAGCCAAACCCGCGGACTAGCGGGAGAAGTCGGTTACGAGCAGTACTTC. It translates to CASSQTRGLAGEVGYEQYF.

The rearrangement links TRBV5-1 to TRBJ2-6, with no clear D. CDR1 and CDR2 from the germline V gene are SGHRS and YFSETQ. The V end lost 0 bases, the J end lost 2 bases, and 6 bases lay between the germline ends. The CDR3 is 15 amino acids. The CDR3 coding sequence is TGCGCCAGCAGCTTGGGAACAACTGGGGCCAACGTCCTGACTTTC. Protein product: CASSLGTTGANVLTF.

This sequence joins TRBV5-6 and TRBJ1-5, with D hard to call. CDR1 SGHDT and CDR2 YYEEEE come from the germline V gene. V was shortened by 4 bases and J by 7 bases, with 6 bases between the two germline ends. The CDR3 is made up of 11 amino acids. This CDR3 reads CASSPDQPQHF. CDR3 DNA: TGTGCCAGCAGCCCGGACCAGCCCCAGCATTTT.

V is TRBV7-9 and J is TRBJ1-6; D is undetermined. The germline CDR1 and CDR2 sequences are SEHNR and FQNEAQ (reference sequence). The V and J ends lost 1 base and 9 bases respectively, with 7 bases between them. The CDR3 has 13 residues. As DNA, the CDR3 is TGTGCCAGCAGCTTAGAGGAAGGTTCACCCCTCCACTTT. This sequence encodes CASSLEEGSPLHF.

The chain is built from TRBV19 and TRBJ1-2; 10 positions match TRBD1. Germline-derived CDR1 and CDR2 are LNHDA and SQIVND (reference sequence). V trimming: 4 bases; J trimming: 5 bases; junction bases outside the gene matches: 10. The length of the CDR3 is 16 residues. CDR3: CASSRGPGTGVYGYTF. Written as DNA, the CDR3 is TGTGCCAGTAGTAGGGGACCCGGGACAGGGGTTTATGGCTACACCTTC.

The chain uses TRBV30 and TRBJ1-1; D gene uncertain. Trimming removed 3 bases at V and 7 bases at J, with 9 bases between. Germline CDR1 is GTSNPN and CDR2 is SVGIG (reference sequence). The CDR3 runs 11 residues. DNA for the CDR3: TGTGCCTGGAGCAAGTGGGGTGAAGCTTTCTTT. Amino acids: CAWSKWGEAFF.

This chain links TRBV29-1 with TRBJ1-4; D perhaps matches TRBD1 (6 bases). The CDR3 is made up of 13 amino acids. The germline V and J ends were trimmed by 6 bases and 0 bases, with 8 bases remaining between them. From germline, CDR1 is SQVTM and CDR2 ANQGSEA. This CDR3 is CSVQGTTNEKLFF. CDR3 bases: TGCAGCGTGCAGGGGACAACTAATGAAAAACTGTTTTTT.

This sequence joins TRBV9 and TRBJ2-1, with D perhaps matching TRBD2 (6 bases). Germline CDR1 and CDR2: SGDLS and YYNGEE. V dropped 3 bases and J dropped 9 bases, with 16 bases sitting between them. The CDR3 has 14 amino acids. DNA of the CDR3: TGTGCCAGCAGCGGAGGACTACTGAACCCTGAGCAGTTCTTC. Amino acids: CASSGGLLNPEQFF.

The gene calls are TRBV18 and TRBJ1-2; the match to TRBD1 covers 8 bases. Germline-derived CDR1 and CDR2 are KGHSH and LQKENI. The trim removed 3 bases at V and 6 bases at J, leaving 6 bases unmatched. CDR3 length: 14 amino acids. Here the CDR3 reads CASSPLQGANGYTF. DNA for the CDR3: TGTGCCAGCTCACCTCTCCAGGGGGCGAATGGCTACACCTTC.

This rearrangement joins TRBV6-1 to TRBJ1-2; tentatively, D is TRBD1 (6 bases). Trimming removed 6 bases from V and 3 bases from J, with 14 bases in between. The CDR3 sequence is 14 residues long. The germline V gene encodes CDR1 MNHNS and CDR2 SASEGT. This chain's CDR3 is CASRDPGTHYGYTF. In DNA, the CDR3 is TGTGCCAGCAGAGACCCGGGGACACACTATGGCTACACCTTC.

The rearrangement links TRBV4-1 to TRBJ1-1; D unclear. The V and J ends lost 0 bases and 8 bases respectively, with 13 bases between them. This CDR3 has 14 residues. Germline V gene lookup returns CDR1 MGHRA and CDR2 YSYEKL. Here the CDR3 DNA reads TGCGCCAGCAGCCAAGACCTTCGATACGTAGAAGCTTTCTTT. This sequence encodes CASSQDLRYVEAFF.

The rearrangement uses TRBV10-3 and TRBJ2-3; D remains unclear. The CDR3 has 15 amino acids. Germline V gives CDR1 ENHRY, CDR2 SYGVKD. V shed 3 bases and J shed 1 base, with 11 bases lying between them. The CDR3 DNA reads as TGTGCCATCAGTGACACAGTGTCAGGCACAGATACGCAGTATTTT. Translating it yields CAISDTVSGTDTQYF.

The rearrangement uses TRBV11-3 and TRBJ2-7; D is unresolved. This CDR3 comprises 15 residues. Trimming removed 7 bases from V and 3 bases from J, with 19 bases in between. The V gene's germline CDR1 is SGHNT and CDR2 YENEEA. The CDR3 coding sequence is TGTGCCAGCAAGGGCGAAGGCCTAAAGTACTACGAGCAGTACTTC. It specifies CASKGEGLKYYEQYF.

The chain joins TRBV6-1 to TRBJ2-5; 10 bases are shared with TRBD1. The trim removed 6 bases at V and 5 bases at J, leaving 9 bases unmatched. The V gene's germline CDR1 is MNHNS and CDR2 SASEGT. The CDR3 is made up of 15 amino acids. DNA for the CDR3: TGTGCCAGCAGGCGCACCGGGACAGGGGACGAGACCCAGTACTTC. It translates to CASRRTGTGDETQYF.